Listed here are 10 T cell receptor beta chains from one sample, sequenced in a study of blood T cell repertoires in COVID-19. Repertoires were generated with immunoSEQ multiplex PCR, while TCRdb's copy carries only in-frame clones and drops some. The data show 150,000 or so clones, about 85% seen once. Sequenced material: peripheral blood. The receptors shown here come from a human donor in a cohort sampled during active COVID-19.

The chain uses TRBV5-1 and TRBJ1-1; D gene ambiguous. Germline loops: CDR1 SGHRS, CDR2 YFSETQ. V was clipped by 0 bases and J by 1 base, with 7 bases between them. The CDR3 loop spans 14 amino acids. In DNA, the CDR3 is TGCGCCAGCAGCTTGGACACCACGAACACTGAAGCTTTCTTT. Protein sequence: CASSLDTTNTEAFF.

V is TRBV9 and J is TRBJ2-7; no reliable D call. Between the trimmed V and J ends, which lost 2 bases and 7 bases, there was a span of 7 bases. Germline CDR1 is SGDLS and CDR2 is YYNGEE. The CDR3 totals 11 residues. The chain's CDR3 is CASSVSREQYF. The DNA for the CDR3 is TGTGCCAGCAGCGTCTCCAGAGAGCAGTACTTC.

The table lists this clone with a count of one. The chain carries TRBV5-1 and TRBJ1-1; D is possibly TRBD1 (5 bases). The CDR3 is 14 amino acids. The germline V gene has CDR1 SGHRS and CDR2 YFSETQ. Trimming took off 6 bases at V and 1 base at J, with 13 bases between the two ends. The CDR3 loop is CASTLGRGNTEAFF. The DNA for the CDR3 is TGCGCCAGCACCCTAGGTAGGGGGAACACTGAAGCTTTCTTT.

V and J are TRBV4-1 and TRBJ1-4, with unresolved D. The CDR3 is 14 residues long. CDR1 is MGHRA, CDR2 YSYEKL, per germline. V lost 3 bases, J lost 3 bases, and 8 bases lay in between. The CDR3 reads CASSHWSPNEKLFF. DNA of the CDR3: TGCGCCAGCAGCCACTGGAGCCCTAATGAAAAACTGTTTTTT.

The V gene is TRBV2, the J gene TRBJ2-1, with 12 bases fitting TRBD1. The CDR3 is 17 amino acids. CDR1 and CDR2 from the germline V gene are SNHLY and FYNNEI. Germline trimming cut 6 bases from V and 9 bases from J; bases unmatched to any gene: 15. The CDR3 here is CASRPPGQGASGGEQFF. The CDR3 nucleotides are TGTGCCAGCAGACCTCCGGGACAGGGGGCGTCAGGTGGTGAGCAGTTCTTC. Full variable domain (missing parts from reference TRBV2 and TRBJ2-1): EPEVTQTPSHQVTQMGQEVILRCVPISNHLYFYWYRQILGQKVEFLVSFYNNEISEKSEIFDDQFSVERPDGSNFTLKIRSTKLEDSAMYFCASRPPGQGASGGEQFFGPGTRLTVL.

The rearrangement links TRBV27 to TRBJ2-7, with 8 bases that match TRBD1. The junction had 4 bases not matched to a gene; V was cut back by 6 bases and J by 3 bases. The CDR3 has 13 residues. Germline CDR1 and CDR2: MNHEY and SMNVEV (reference sequence). CDR3 sequence (DNA): TGTGCCAGCAGCCCGGACAGGGTCTACGAGCAGTACTTC. It is translated as CASSPDRVYEQYF.

This clone has more than one count but fewer than ten. The chain is built from TRBV4-1 and TRBJ1-3, with D possibly matching TRBD1 (5 bases). CDR1 is MGHRA, CDR2 YSYEKL, per germline. The CDR3 has 14 amino acids. With 1 base removed from V and 1 base from J, the gap between germline ends came to 5 bases. Here the CDR3 reads CASSQAGSGNTIYF. DNA for the CDR3: TGCGCCAGCAGCCAAGCAGGGTCTGGAAACACCATATATTTT.

The rearrangement links TRBV6-2 or TRBV6-3 to TRBJ2-3; 8 nucleotides align to TRBD2. This CDR3 has 15 residues. V shed 2 bases and J 6 bases; nucleotides not matched to a gene: 7. CDR1 is MNHEY, CDR2 SVGEGT, per germline. The CDR3 DNA reads as TGTGCCAGCAGTTACCGACGGGGGGGCCACGATACGCAGTATTTT. Its translation: CASSYRRGGHDTQYF.

This rearrangement joins TRBV7-2 to TRBJ1-5; D gene ambiguous. Trimming took off 10 bases at V and 3 bases at J, with 13 bases between the two ends. CDR1 SGHTA and CDR2 FQGNSA come from the germline V gene. The CDR3 spans 13 residues. CDR3 region: CAIDGGPNQPQHF. Written as DNA, the CDR3 is TGTGCCATTGACGGAGGCCCCAATCAGCCCCAGCATTTT.

The chain has TRBV19 and TRBJ1-5; TRBD1 aligns across 9 bases. This CDR3 contains 14 residues. The germline V gene has CDR1 LNHDA and CDR2 SQIVND (reference sequence). Losses at the gene ends were 6 bases for V and 6 bases for J; bases not matched to a gene: 6. The CDR3 nucleotides read TGTGCCAGTAGGCAGACAGGGGGGGGTCAGCCCCAGCATTTT. This translates into CASRQTGGGQPQHF.